These T cell receptor beta chains were read from a single sample in a study of OX40 agonist ivuxolimab in advanced cancers. Clones were read by immunoSEQ multiplex PCR, and TCRdb kept only the in-frame ones, dropping some. The repertoire consists of tens of thousands of clones, with roughly 91% occurring once and the leading ten covering roughly 2.6%. Sequenced here: CD4+ or CD8+ T cells sorted from blood, sampled in a trial of the OX40 agonist ivuxolimab. The receptors were sampled from an adult with an advanced solid tumor such as melanoma, head and neck, liver or kidney cancer. The CDR3 runs from the conserved cysteine through the conserved F or W. Fields, in order: J gene, V gene, CDR3 protein.

J: TRBJ2-5; V: TRBV10-1; CDR3: CASSQGPTYQETQYF
J: TRBJ1-5; V: TRBV28; CDR3: CAMSPGVRQPQHF
J: TRBJ2-2; V: TRBV14; CDR3: CASSRTGNINTGELFF
J: TRBJ2-3; V: TRBV5-1; CDR3: CASSWTGVSTDTQYF
J: TRBJ2-3; V: TRBV4-1; CDR3: CASSLYRDLSTDTQYF
J: TRBJ2-3; V: TRBV4-2; CDR3: CASSQVSGKTDTQYF
J: TRBJ2-2; V: TRBV19; CDR3: CASSQYTGELFF
J: TRBJ1-5; V: TRBV4-1; CDR3: CASSQEDGVGGQPQHF
J: TRBJ2-7; V: TRBV6-5; CDR3: CATSRGQVSYEQYF
J: TRBJ1-1; V: TRBV7-2; CDR3: CASSQDRNTEAFF
J: TRBJ2-7; V: TRBV5-5; CDR3: CASSLADQGGGYEQYF
J: TRBJ2-2; V: TRBV19; CDR3: CASSIGLAGRGTGELFF
J: TRBJ2-7; V: TRBV6-6; CDR3: CASSHGLAEYEQYF
J: TRBJ2-3; V: TRBV5-1; CDR3: CASSSQGGGGTDTQYF
J: TRBJ1-4; V: TRBV27; CDR3: CASSLYPEGYEKLFF
J: TRBJ2-2; V: TRBV10-3; CDR3: CAINPGGTGELFF
J: TRBJ1-4; V: TRBV6-1; CDR3: CASRNTASGEKLFF
J: TRBJ2-5; V: TRBV30; CDR3: CAWSVLAQETQYF
J: TRBJ2-7; V: TRBV6-1; CDR3: CASSDRDNSYEQYF
J: TRBJ2-7; V: TRBV7-9; CDR3: CASSSSGLTYEQYF
J: TRBJ2-3; V: TRBV2; CDR3: CASKASGTDTQYF
J: TRBJ2-5; V: TRBV7-6; CDR3: CASSLAAGQETQYF
J: TRBJ2-5; V: TRBV30; CDR3: CAWSVQRETQYF
J: NA; V: TRBV5-1; CDR3: CASSLGRGISLNEQYF
J: TRBJ2-7; V: TRBV5-4; CDR3: CASSLDLTVGYEQYF
J: TRBJ1-4; V: TRBV4-1; CDR3: CASSRGRGEKLFF
J: TRBJ1-5; V: TRBV7-9; CDR3: CASSLGNSNQPQHF
J: TRBJ2-5; V: TRBV7-9; CDR3: CASSLATGAQYF
J: TRBJ2-1; V: TRBV29-1; CDR3: CSVAGLAGGSSYNEQFF
J: TRBJ2-1; V: TRBV7-2; CDR3: CASSLEGLVYNEQFF
J: TRBJ2-7; V: TRBV28; CDR3: CASSSSVISYEQYF
J: TRBJ2-3; V: TRBV6-5; CDR3: CASSYSRGTDTQYF
J: TRBJ1-2; V: TRBV19; CDR3: CASSPPQGSYTF
J: TRBJ2-2; V: TRBV7-2; CDR3: CASSSQGATGELFF
J: TRBJ2-7; V: TRBV6-5; CDR3: CASSYRGQSYEQYF
J: TRBJ1-2; V: TRBV5-5; CDR3: CASSLAWADNYGYTF
J: TRBJ2-1; V: TRBV11-2; CDR3: CASLSLAASYNEQFF
J: TRBJ2-5; V: TRBV5-6; CDR3: CASSTPPGEQYF
J: TRBJ2-2; V: TRBV5-6; CDR3: CASTWGAGGPGELFF
J: TRBJ2-5; V: TRBV5-6; CDR3: CASGSRGSRETQYF
J: TRBJ2-7; V: TRBV7-6; CDR3: CASSLYRGWEQYF
J: TRBJ1-2; V: TRBV2; CDR3: CASSLYGYTF
J: TRBJ2-7; V: TRBV28; CDR3: CASSFPNIGLEQYF
J: TRBJ1-2; V: TRBV2; CDR3: CASSEGSSLGYTF
J: TRBJ2-2; V: TRBV6-4; CDR3: CASSRVANTGELFF
J: TRBJ2-3; V: TRBV10-2; CDR3: CAANPGLAETSTDTQYF
J: TRBJ1-1; V: TRBV28; CDR3: CASSSNPGQGGTEAFF
J: TRBJ2-1; V: TRBV9; CDR3: CASTWGAGDEQFF
J: TRBJ2-7; V: TRBV28; CDR3: CASSSGTAYSYEQYF
J: TRBJ2-1; V: TRBV5-1; CDR3: CASSFTAAGYNEQFF
J: TRBJ2-7; V: TRBV28; CDR3: CASSLAPTAYEQYF
J: TRBJ2-1; V: TRBV11-2; CDR3: CASSLVAGTHNEQFF
J: TRBJ2-7; V: TRBV6-6; CDR3: CASSRGRTGFEQYF
J: TRBJ1-5; V: TRBV5-1; CDR3: CASSLAPGQGQPQHF
J: TRBJ2-1; V: TRBV13; CDR3: CASSRASGSYNEQFF
J: TRBJ1-3; V: TRBV14; CDR3: CASFGRSGNTIYF
J: TRBJ1-2; V: TRBV30; CDR3: CAWRGPGAHGYTF
J: TRBJ2-6; V: TRBV6-5; CDR3: CASSREGRGANVLTF